This T cell receptor (beta chain) was observed in a study of shared clonotypes between healthy human individuals (dated by TCRdb to about 2020). With respect to the entire study: Two women and a few men aged 18 to 49 years were included in the cohort. For each donor, three plates each were used for CD4 naive and CD4 memory, two plates were used for CD8 naive, and one plate was used for CD8 memory. Leukapheresis yielded between about 0.94 and 9.5 billion PBMCs per donor. Blood TCR repertoires of about 5 healthy adults were deeply sequenced to estimate repertoire size and the extent of clonotype sharing between individuals. To increase sequencing depth and limit assay-specific biases, TCR repertoire library preparation and sequencing were carried out by different laboratories using diverse techniques. Broad study findings and their caveats: Around 5.4% of naive CD4, 3.5% of naive CD8, around 2.3% of memory CD4, and 0.4% of memory CD8 clonotypes were shared across several donors. Sampling was restricted to blood, and TCR repertoires in tissue are likely to differ from TCR repertoires in blood. Estimated clonotype richness was generally larger for naive than for memory subsets. Higher generation probabilities were observed for clonotypes shared by all four sorted-subset donors than for non-shared clonotypes. Because the study included a small number of donors, the genetic and exposure-history diversity represented was limited. Based on pairwise subsampling, the degree of clonotype sharing among donors was expected to be affected by sequencing depth. Rarefaction of sorted-subset datasets indicated incomplete sequencing despite the large sequencing depth.

The germline V gene encodes CDR1 SNHLY and CDR2 FYNNEI. A distance of 17 bases separates the germline ends of V and J, which lose 6 bases and 2 bases respectively. Including the terminal cysteine and phenylalanine, the CDR3 comprises 15 residues. Only CDR3 DNA is held: 45 bases, read in frame from base 1. For the CD8 naive samples, CD45RO-negative cells were positively selected for CCR7, yielding a CD45RA+CCR7+ population from which TemRA cells were excluded. Healthy HIV-negative adults with no recently reported acute infections or vaccinations were included as donors. Every donor was a Caucasian adult residing in Nashville, Tennessee, USA. Blood was collected by leukapheresis, and PBMCs were isolated by Ficoll-Histopaque density gradient centrifugation and then cryopreserved in liquid nitrogen vapor phase. Analytical flow cytometry was used to check the purity and quantity of each magnetically sorted T cell population. Each sorted fraction had its genomic DNA isolated and then quantified by UV absorbance on a Nanodrop 2000c.

Regarding this clone: Its antigen has not been determined. No much larger clone exists at a distance of one base, and base qualities are not known.

Using the deep immunoSEQ assay, TCR CDR3 regions were amplified from genomic DNA by multiplex PCR. For each cell subset, the extracted genomic DNA was distributed evenly across all wells of several immunoSEQ 96-well plates, and each plate served as one replicate. For sorted subsets, 150 to 200 ng genomic DNA, equal to tens of thousands of T cell genomes, was loaded into each replicate PCR. Purified libraries were quantified with a Qubit 3.0 fluorometer, sized on a Bioanalyzer 2100, and re-quantified with the KAPA Library Quantification kit. Each immunoSEQ 96-well plate was sequenced on its own single-read 150-cycle Illumina NextSeq 550 flow cell. The authors' pipeline ran thus. The immunoSEQ output contained only junctional sequences without quality scores, so filtering could not match that applied to full-length reads. To assign V/J genes and CDR3, sequences were annotated against IMGT germline references using PyIR, a Python wrapper for IgBLAST v1.9. Reads with weak V/J assignments (E-value above 1e-6), missing CDR3, stop codons, out-of-frame junctions, or ambiguous translated residues were removed. A V3J clonotype was defined by an identical inferred V gene, J gene, and CDR3 amino acid sequence. Percentage overlap between repertoires was calculated by dividing the number of shared unique clonotypes by the size of the smaller repertoire. RTK rarefaction, the Chao1 estimator, and Recon v2.1 estimates of unobserved clonotypes were used to assess repertoire richness. For all TCRbeta clonotypes obtained by the gDNA method from a few donors, generation probabilities were computed with OLGA. Not all clones reach the TCRdb copy of this immuneACCESS table, which keeps in-frame sequences only. Checked studies attribute under half of the gap to unresolved V genes and leave the rest unexplained. The V and J calls and clone size are taken from that table; D and trimming were inferred from the DNA. The sample yields about 580,000 clones; roughly 98% were counted once. The ten largest clones represent 0.3% of the sample.

The chain is encoded by TRBV2 joined to TRBJ2-7, with TRBD2 tentatively as D gene (5 bases match). The receptor was derived from a man aged 25-40 years in good health. The sequenced sample consisted of naive CD8+ T cells sorted from blood. The sample's cell subset or site label, decoded: CD45RA+CCR7+. CDR3 region: CASRIRGSLTYEQYF. The nucleotide sequence reads TGTGCCAGCAGGATACGGGGATCACTTACCTACGAGCAGTACTTC.